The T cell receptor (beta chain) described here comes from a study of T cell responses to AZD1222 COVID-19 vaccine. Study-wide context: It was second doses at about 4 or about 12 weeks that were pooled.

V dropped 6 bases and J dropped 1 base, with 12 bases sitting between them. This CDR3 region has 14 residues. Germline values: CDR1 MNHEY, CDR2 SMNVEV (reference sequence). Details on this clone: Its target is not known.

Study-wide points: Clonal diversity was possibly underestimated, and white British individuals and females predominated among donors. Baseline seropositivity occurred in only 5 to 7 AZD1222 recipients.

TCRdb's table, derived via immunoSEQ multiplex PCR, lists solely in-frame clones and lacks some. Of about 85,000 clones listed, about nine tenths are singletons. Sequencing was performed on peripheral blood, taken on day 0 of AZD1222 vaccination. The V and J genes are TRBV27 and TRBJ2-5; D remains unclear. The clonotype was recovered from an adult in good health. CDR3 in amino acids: CASRGGWAQETQYF. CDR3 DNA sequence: TGTGCCAGCAGAGGTGGGTGGGCCCAAGAGACCCAGTACTTC.